Listed below are T cell receptor beta chains from one sample, sequenced in a study of spatial heterogeneity in lung cancer. TCRdb re-called the 5' RACE reads with MiXCR, one entry per CDR3 protein. The sample contains about 70,000 distinct CDR3 sequences, about 9.5% of which appear only once. This specimen consisted of PBMCs, obtained at follow-up. The receptors were sampled from a female donor with early-stage non-small cell lung cancer. The CDR3 runs from the conserved cysteine through the conserved F or W. A D gene is named only where the DNA matches it firmly. Where a row states a size, it is once, few, many or the class of an expanded clone; other rows omit it.

CDR3,DNA,J,D,size,V
CASSSESSNEQFF,TGTGCCAGCAGCTCGGAATCCTCCAATGAGCAGTTCTTC,TRBJ2-1,NA,few,TRBV7-9
CASWLREDTQYF,TGTGCCAGTTGGTTGCGGGAGGATACGCAGTATTTT,TRBJ2-3,TRBD2,few,TRBV28
CASSTEGAGGEDEQFF,TGCGCCAGCAGCACCGAAGGTGCTGGGGGGGAGGATGAGCAGTTCTTC,TRBJ2-1,TRBD2,NA,TRBV5-1
CASSQDHTGNYGYTF,TGTGCCAGCAGCCAAGATCACACAGGCAACTATGGCTACACCTTC,TRBJ1-2,NA,many,TRBV3-1
CASSSRQGGNTEAFF,TGTGCCAGCAGTTCTCGGCAGGGGGGGAACACTGAAGCTTTCTTT,TRBJ1-1,TRBD1,many,TRBV2
CASSPAGDPDTQYF,TGTGCCAGCAGCCCTGCAGGGGATCCAGATACGCAGTATTTT,TRBJ2-3,NA,many,TRBV9
CASFRAGGPTDTQYF,TGTGCCAGCTTTCGAGCGGGAGGCCCCACAGATACGCAGTATTTT,TRBJ2-3,TRBD2,medium-sized,TRBV7-2
CASSFWDRVGTDTQYF,TGCGCCAGCAGCTTCTGGGACAGGGTGGGCACAGATACGCAGTATTTT,TRBJ2-3,TRBD1,many,TRBV5-1
CASSTGQGGDTQYF,TGTGCCAGCAGCACAGGACAGGGGGGAGATACGCAGTATTTT,TRBJ2-3,TRBD1,NA,TRBV11-3
CASSSIEEKLFF,TGTGCCAGCAGCTCAATCGAGGAAAAACTGTTTTTT,TRBJ1-4,NA,many,TRBV7-9
CASSPRESYNEQFF,TGTGCCAGCAGCCCCAGGGAGTCCTACAATGAGCAGTTCTTC,TRBJ2-1,NA,few,TRBV7-8
CASSSGQPKETQYF,TGCGCCAGCAGCAGCGGACAGCCGAAGGAGACCCAGTACTTC,TRBJ2-5,NA,many,TRBV5-1
CASSPKDSSNTGELFF,TGTGCCAGCAGTCCTAAGGACAGTTCGAACACCGGGGAGCTGTTTTTT,TRBJ2-2,NA,many,TRBV12-3/TRBV12-4
CASSLSTGENTIYF,TGTGCCAGCAGCCTCTCGACAGGGGAAAACACCATATATTTT,TRBJ1-3,TRBD1,NA,TRBV7-2
CSARVPRGPSHEQYF,TGCAGTGCTAGAGTTCCACGGGGCCCCTCCCACGAGCAGTACTTC,TRBJ2-7,NA,NA,TRBV20-1
CASRVSGTDTQYF,TGCGCCAGCAGGGTTAGCGGGACAGATACGCAGTATTTT,TRBJ2-3,TRBD2,many,TRBV10-2